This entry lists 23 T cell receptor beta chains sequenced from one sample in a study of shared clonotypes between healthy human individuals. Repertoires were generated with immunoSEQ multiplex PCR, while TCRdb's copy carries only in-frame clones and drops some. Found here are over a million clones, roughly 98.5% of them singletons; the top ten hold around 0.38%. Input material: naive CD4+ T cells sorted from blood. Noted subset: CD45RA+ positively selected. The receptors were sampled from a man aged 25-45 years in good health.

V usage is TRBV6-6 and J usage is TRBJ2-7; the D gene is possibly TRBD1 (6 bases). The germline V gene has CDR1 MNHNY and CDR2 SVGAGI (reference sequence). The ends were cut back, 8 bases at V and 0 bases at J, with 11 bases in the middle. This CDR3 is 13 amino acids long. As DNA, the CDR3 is TGTGCCAGCCACCGGGACACCTCCTACGAGCAGTACTTC. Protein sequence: CASHRDTSYEQYF.

CDR3 nucleotide sequence: TGTGCCACCAGCCTATTTCGGGGCGGGCCAGATACGCAGTATTTT. Translated: CATSLFRGGPDTQYF. V usage is TRBV15 and J usage is TRBJ2-3; either TRBD1 or TRBD2 may supply D (5 bases each). This CDR3 has 15 residues. CDR1 and CDR2 (germline): LNHNV, YYDKDF (reference sequence). The V gene lost 5 bases and the J gene lost 4 bases, with 16 bases spanning the gap.

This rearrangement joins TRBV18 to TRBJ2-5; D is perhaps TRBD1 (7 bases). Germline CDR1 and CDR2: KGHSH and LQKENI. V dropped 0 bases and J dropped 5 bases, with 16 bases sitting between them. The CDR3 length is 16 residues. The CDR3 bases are TGTGCCAGCTCACCACCCGGCCAGGGGGGCGTCGAGACCCAGTACTTC. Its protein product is CASSPPGQGGVETQYF.

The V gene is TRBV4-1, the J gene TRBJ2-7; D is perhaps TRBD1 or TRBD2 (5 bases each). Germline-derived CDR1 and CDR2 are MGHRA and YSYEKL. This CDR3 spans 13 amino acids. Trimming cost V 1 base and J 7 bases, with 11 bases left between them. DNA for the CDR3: TGCGCCAGCAGCCAAGCAATATGGGGGGAGCAGTACTTC. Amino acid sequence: CASSQAIWGEQYF.

This CDR3 reads CASSLDWASGSYEQYF. The CDR3 region has the DNA TGTGCCAGCAGCTTAGACTGGGCTAGCGGGAGCTACGAGCAGTACTTC. This sequence joins TRBV7-2 and TRBJ2-7, with 10 positions matching TRBD2. CDR1 SGHTA and CDR2 FQGNSA come from the germline V gene. CDR3 size: 16 residues. V dropped 1 base and J dropped 3; count of bases not matched to a gene: 6. Together with reference TRBV7-2 and TRBJ2-7, the CDR3 gives the full variable domain: GAGVSQSPSNKVTEKGKDVELRCDPISGHTALYWYRQSLGQGLEFLIYFQGNSAPDKSGLPSDRFSAERTGGSVSTLTIQRTQQEDSAVYLCASSLDWASGSYEQYFGPGTRLTVT.

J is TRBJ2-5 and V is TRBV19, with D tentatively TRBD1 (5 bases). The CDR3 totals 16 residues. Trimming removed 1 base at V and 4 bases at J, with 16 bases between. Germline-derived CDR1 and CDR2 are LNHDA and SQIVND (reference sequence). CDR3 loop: CASSIVGLGRGETQYF. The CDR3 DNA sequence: TGTGCCAGTAGTATAGTAGGGCTGGGTAGGGGAGAGACCCAGTACTTC.

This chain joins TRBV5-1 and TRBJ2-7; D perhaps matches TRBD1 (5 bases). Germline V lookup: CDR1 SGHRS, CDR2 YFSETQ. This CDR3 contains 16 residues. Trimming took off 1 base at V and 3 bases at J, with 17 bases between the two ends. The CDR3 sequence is CASSLSGDSFFYEQYF. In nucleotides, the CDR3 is TGCGCCAGCAGCTTGTCAGGAGACAGTTTTTTCTACGAGCAGTACTTC. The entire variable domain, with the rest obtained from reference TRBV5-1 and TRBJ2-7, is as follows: KAGVTQTPRYLIKTRGQQVTLSCSPISGHRSVSWYQQTPGQGLQFLFEYFSETQRNKGNFPGRFSGRQFSNSRSEMNVSTLELGDSALYLCASSLSGDSFFYEQYFGPGTRLTVT.

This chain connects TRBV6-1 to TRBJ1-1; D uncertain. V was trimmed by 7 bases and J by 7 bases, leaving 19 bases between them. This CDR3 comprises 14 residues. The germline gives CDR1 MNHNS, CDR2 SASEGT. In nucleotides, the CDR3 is TGTGCCAGCAAAAAGCGGCCTGACGGGATTGAAGCTTTCTTT. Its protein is CASKKRPDGIEAFF.

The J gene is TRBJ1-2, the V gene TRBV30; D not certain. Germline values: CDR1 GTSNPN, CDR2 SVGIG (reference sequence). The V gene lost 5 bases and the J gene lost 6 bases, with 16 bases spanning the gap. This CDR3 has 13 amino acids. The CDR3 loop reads CAWSRASRDGYTF. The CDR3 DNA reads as TGTGCCTGGTCCCGAGCCTCTCGAGATGGCTACACCTTC.

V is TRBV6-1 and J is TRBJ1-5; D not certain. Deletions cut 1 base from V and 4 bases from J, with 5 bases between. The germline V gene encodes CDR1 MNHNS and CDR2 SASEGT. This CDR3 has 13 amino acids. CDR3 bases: TGTGCCAGCAGTGAAGTTAGGAATCAGCCCCAGCATTTT. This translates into CASSEVRNQPQHF.

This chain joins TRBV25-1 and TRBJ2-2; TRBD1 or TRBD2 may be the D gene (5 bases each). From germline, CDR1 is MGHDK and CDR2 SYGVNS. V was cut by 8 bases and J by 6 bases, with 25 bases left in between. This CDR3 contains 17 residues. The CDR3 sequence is CASSTKLRDGKAGELFF. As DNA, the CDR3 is TGTGCCAGCTCGACAAAACTCCGGGACGGGAAAGCCGGGGAGCTGTTTTTT.

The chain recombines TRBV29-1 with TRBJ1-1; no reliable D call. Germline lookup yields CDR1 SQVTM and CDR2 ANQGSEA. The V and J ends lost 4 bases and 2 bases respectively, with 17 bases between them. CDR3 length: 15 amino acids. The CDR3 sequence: CSVVGGREGNTEAFF. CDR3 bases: TGCAGCGTTGTAGGAGGGAGGGAAGGAAACACTGAAGCTTTCTTT.

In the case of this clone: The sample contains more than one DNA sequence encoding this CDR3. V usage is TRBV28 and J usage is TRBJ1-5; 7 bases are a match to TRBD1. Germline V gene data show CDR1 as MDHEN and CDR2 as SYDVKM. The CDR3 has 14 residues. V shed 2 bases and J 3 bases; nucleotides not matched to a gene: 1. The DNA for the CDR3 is TGTGCCAGCAGTTTAGACAGGGACAATCAGCCCCAGCATTTT. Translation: CASSLDRDNQPQHF.

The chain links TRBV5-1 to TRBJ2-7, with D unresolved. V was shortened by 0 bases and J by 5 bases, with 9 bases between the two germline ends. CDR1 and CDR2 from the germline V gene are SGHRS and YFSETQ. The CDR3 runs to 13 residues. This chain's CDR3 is CASSLEISDEQYF. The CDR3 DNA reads TGCGCCAGCAGCTTGGAAATCAGCGACGAGCAGTACTTC.

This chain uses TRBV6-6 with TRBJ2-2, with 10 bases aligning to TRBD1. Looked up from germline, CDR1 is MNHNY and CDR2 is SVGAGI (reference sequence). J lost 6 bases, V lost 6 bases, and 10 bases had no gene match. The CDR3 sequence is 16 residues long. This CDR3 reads CASSLTRGQGPGELFF. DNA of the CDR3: TGTGCCAGCAGCCTAACCCGGGGACAGGGGCCCGGGGAGCTGTTTTTT.

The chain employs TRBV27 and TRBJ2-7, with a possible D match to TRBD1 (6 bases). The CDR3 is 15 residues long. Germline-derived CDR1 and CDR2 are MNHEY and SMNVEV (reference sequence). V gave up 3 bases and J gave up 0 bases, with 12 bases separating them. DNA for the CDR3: TGTGCCAGCAGTTTCCACAGGGAAATCTCCTACGAGCAGTACTTC. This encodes CASSFHREISYEQYF.

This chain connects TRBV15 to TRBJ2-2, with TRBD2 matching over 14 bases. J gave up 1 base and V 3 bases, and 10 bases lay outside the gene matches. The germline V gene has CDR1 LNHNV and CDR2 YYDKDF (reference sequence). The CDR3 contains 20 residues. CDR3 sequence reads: CATSSPRLAGGLGNTGELFF. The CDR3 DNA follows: TGTGCCACCAGCAGTCCTCGACTAGCGGGAGGGCTTGGGAACACCGGGGAGCTGTTTTTT.

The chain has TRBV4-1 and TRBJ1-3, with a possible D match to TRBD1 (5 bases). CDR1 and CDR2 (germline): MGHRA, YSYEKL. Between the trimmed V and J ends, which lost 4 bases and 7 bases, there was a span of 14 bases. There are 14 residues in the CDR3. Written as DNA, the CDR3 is TGCGCCAGCAGCCCGGGGGACCCATGGAACACCATATATTTT. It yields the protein CASSPGDPWNTIYF.

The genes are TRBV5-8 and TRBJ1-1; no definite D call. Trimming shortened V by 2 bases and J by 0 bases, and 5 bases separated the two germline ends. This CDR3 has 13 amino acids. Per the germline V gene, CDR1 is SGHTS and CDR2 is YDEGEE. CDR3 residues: CASSFRVNTEAFF. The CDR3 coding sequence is TGTGCCAGCAGCTTCCGGGTGAACACTGAAGCTTTCTTT. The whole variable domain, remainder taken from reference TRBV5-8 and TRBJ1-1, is EAGVTQSPTHLIKTRGQQATLRCSPISGHTSVYWYQQALGLGLQFLLWYDEGEERNRGNFPPRFSGRQFPNYSSELNVNALELEDSALYLCASSFRVNTEAFFGQGTRLTVV.

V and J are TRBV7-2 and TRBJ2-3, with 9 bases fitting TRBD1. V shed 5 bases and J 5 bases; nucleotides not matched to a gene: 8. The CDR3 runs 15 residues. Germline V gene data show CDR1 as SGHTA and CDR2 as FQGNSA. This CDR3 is CASSIRGGQGDTQYF. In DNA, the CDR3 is TGTGCCAGCAGCATTCGTGGGGGACAGGGAGATACGCAGTATTTT.

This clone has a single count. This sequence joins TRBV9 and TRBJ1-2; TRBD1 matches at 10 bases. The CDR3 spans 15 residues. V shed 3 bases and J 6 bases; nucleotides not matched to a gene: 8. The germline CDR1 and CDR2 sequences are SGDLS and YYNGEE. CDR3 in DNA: TGTGCCAGCAGCGCCCAACCCGGGACAGGGGATGGCTACACCTTC. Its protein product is CASSAQPGTGDGYTF.

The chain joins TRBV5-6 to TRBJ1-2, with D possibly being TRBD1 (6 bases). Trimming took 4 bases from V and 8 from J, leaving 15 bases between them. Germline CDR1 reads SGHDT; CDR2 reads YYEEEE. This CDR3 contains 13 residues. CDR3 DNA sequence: TGTGCCAGCAGCCCCTCAGGGGTCGGAGGCTACACCTTC. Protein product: CASSPSGVGGYTF.

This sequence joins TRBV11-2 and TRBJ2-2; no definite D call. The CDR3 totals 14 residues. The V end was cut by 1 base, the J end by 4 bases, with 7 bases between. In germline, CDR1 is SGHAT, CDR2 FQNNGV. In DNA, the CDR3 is TGTGCCAGCAGCTTAGGTGTAGGCACCGGGGAGCTGTTTTTT. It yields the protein CASSLGVGTGELFF.